These 9 T cell receptor beta chains were sequenced from one sample in a study of cytomegalovirus exposure and HLA in healthy donors. The PCR had 60 Vbeta and 13 Jbeta primers. The repertoire was sequenced with immunoSEQ multiplex PCR; TCRdb's copy has only in-frame clones and lacks some. The repertoire consists of some 77,000 clones, with approximately 75% occurring once and the leading ten covering 7% to 7.5%. Sequencing was carried out using PBMCs. The origin of the receptors is a woman in her 40s in good health and CMV-seronegative.

The chain combines TRBV28 with TRBJ2-1; D remains ambiguous. Trimming pared 5 bases from V and 5 bases from J, leaving 13 bases between. The CDR3 totals 14 residues. Germline loops: CDR1 MDHEN, CDR2 SYDVKM. The CDR3 region has the DNA TGTGCCAGCAGTCCCTCGAGGTCCCACAATGAGCAGTTCTTC. It translates to CASSPSRSHNEQFF. Full variable domain (remainder filled in from reference TRBV28 and TRBJ2-1): DVKVTQSSRYLVKRTGEKVFLECVQDMDHENMFWYRQDPGLGLRLIYFSYDVKMKEKGDIPEGYSVSREKKERFSLILESASTNQTSMYLCASSPSRSHNEQFFGPGTRLTVL.

The chain couples TRBV10-2 to TRBJ2-5, with 8 nucleotides matching TRBD2. CDR3 length: 15 residues. Germline CDR1 reads WSHSY; CDR2 reads SAAADI. The ends lost 3 bases at V and 3 bases at J; junction bases unmatched: 6. CDR3 protein: CASSEPLAAKETQYF. The DNA for the CDR3 is TGCGCCAGCAGTGAACCACTAGCGGCCAAAGAGACCCAGTACTTC.

This chain connects TRBV19 to TRBJ2-1; the D gene is possibly TRBD2 (5 bases). V was shortened by 7 bases and J by 4 bases, with 14 bases between the two germline ends. The CDR3 runs to 14 residues. Germline CDR1 and CDR2: LNHDA and SQIVND (reference sequence). This CDR3 reads CASNPGNRYNEQFF. CDR3 sequence (DNA): TGTGCCAGTAATCCGGGGAACCGATACAATGAGCAGTTCTTC.

The chain employs TRBV19 and TRBJ2-2; no clear D gene. The CDR3 totals 13 residues. CDR1 and CDR2 (germline): LNHDA, SQIVND (reference sequence). With 4 bases removed from V and 6 bases from J, the gap between germline ends came to 9 bases. DNA of the CDR3: TGTGCCAGTAGTACCCGCCGCGCCGGGGAGCTGTTTTTT. Its translation: CASSTRRAGELFF.

The sample holds a few counts of this clone. The chain uses TRBV7-9 and TRBJ1-1; 9 nucleotides agree with TRBD1. The J segment lost 5 bases and the V segment lost 1 base, leaving 5 bases of the junction unmatched. The CDR3 is made up of 15 amino acids. The germline gives CDR1 SEHNR, CDR2 FQNEAQ (reference sequence). Here the CDR3 DNA reads TGTGCCAGCAGCTTAGAGGGACAGGGTTGGACTGAAGCTTTCTTT. Translated: CASSLEGQGWTEAFF.

The genes are TRBV19 and TRBJ2-1; a possible D gene is TRBD2 (7 bases). Germline CDR1 is LNHDA and CDR2 is SQIVND (reference sequence). V was shortened by 5 bases and J by 7 bases, with 12 bases between the two germline ends. CDR3 length: 13 amino acids. CDR3 nucleotides: TGTGCCAGTAGTCACGGGGGGCGGAATGAGCAGTTCTTC. Protein: CASSHGGRNEQFF.

The chain combines TRBV7-8 with TRBJ2-7, with a tentative D call TRBD1 (6 bases). Germline CDR1 reads SGHVS; CDR2 reads FQNEAQ. Trimming took 0 bases from V and 2 from J, leaving 14 bases between them. This CDR3 comprises 16 residues. CDR3 DNA: TGTGCCAGCAGCTTAGCGGAGCGCAGGGGAGCCTACGAGCAGTACTTC. Translated: CASSLAERRGAYEQYF.

V and J are TRBV5-1 and TRBJ2-3; no clear D gene. Germline V CDR1 and CDR2: SGHRS, YFSETQ. Trimming left V 4 bases short and J 1 base short, with 10 bases between. There are 14 residues in the CDR3. CDR3 sequence: CASSQAQRTDTQYF. For the CDR3, the DNA is TGCGCCAGCAGCCAGGCCCAACGCACAGATACGCAGTATTTT.

The V call is TRBV19, the J call TRBJ1-5; no clear D gene. Trimming took off 5 bases at V and 2 bases at J, with 10 bases between the two ends. The CDR3 consists of 14 residues. Looked up from germline, CDR1 is LNHDA and CDR2 is SQIVND (reference sequence). The chain's CDR3 is CASSSGWGNQPQHF. CDR3 DNA: TGTGCCAGTAGTTCAGGATGGGGCAATCAGCCCCAGCATTTT.